This T cell receptor (beta chain) was found in a study of blood T cell repertoires in COVID-19. About the research overall: T cells, B-cell-depleted T cells, or PBMCs provided the cDNA or gDNA that served as material.

Original analysis: Using reference gene primer amplification, nucleated cell counts were estimated. Sequencing was performed with immunoSEQ multiplex PCR; in TCRdb, only in-frame clones are kept and a portion is missing. The V and J calls and clone size come from that table; D and trimming were worked out from the DNA. The data hold 150,000 to 200,000 clones, with about 85% observed a single time. Trimming removed 7 bases at V and 1 base at J, with 14 bases between. The CDR3 totals 14 residues. CDR1 and CDR2 (germline): SGHRS, YFSETQ. The sequenced sample was peripheral blood. This receptor was obtained from a man in his sixties with active or convalescent COVID-19. This sequence joins TRBV5-1 and TRBJ2-5; a weak D match, TRBD2 (5 bases). The CDR3: CASSPGLPQETQYF. CDR3 DNA: TGCGCCAGCTCCCCTGGACTGCCCCAAGAGACCCAGTACTTC.